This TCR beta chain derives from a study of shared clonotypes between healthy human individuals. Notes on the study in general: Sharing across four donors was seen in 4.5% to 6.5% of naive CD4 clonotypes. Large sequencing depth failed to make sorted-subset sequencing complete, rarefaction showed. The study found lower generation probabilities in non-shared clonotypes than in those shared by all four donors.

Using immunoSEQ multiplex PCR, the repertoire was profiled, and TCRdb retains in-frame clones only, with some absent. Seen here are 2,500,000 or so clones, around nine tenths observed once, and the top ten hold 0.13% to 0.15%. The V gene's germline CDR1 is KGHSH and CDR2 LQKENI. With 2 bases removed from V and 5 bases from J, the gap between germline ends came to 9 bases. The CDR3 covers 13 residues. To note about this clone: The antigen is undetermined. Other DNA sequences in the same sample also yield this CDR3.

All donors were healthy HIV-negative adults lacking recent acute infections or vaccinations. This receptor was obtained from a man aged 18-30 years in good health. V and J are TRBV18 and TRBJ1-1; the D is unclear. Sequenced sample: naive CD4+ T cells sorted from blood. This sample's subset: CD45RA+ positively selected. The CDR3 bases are TGTGCCAGCTCACCAGGGGAAAGGACTGAAGCTTTCTTT. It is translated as CASSPGERTEAFF.